Given below is one T cell receptor beta chain in context. The target antigen is unknown. The sample belongs to a study of T cell repertoires in aging, cancer and after chemotherapy. Study at large: Clear clonal overlap appeared across healthy donor samples taken over several months to years. The full dataset contained roughly 8.8 million TCR reads.

TRB rearrangements spanning V, D and J were amplified using mixed TRB-A/B primers. A single record per CDR3 protein comes from TCRdb applying MiXCR to the multiplex PCR reads. This sample carries 12,000 or so distinct CDR3 sequences, roughly 26% of them seen once, and the ten largest clones take 2% to 3%. Regarding the study as a whole: Across the chemotherapy interval, each cancer cohort showed higher median generation probability, suggesting thymic rebound. Compared with age-matched healthy donors, untreated hematological or solid cancer patients showed higher blood TCR clonality.

TCR beta rearrangements were amplified from peripheral blood genomic DNA. V lost 6 bases, J lost 1 base, and 15 bases lay in between. This CDR3 has 15 residues. Germline CDR1 and CDR2: MNHNS and SASEGT. The chain joins TRBV6-1 to TRBJ2-5; TRBD2 might be the D (6 bases). The source is a human donor in good health. Sequenced input: blood. As DNA, the CDR3 is TGTGCCAGCAGCCTTCAAGGGACTTCCCAAGAGACCCAGTACTTC. Translation: CASSLQGTSQETQYF.